One and the same sample provided the 3 T cell receptor beta chains below, sequenced in a study of blood T cell repertoires in COVID-19. Method: immunoSEQ multiplex PCR; TCRdb's copy keeps in-frame clones and lacks some. The table lists 71,000 or so clones, approximately 83% of them singletons. Sample: peripheral blood. These receptors were taken from a man aged 65 to 79 with acute or convalescent COVID-19.

This rearrangement joins TRBV9 to TRBJ1-1; 7 nucleotides line up with TRBD1. The V and J ends lost 4 bases and 1 base, in that order; junction bases with no gene match: 13. Germline values: CDR1 SGDLS, CDR2 YYNGEE. The CDR3 totals 17 residues. The CDR3 reads CASSSENRGVRNTEAFF. For the CDR3, the DNA is TGTGCCAGCAGCTCAGAAAACAGGGGCGTAAGGAACACTGAAGCTTTCTTT.

For the CDR3, the DNA is TGTGCCAGCAGTCCCAGAACCCCACAGGTCACAGATACGCAGTATTTT. Amino acids: CASSPRTPQVTDTQYF. The J gene is TRBJ2-3, the V gene TRBV11-1; TRBD1 might be the D (5 bases). This CDR3 spans 16 amino acids. Trimming removed 6 bases from V and 2 bases from J, with 18 bases in between. Germline values: CDR1 SGHAT, CDR2 FQDESV (reference sequence).

The chain's CDR3 is CASSSRAGGYSYEQYF. The CDR3 coding sequence is TGTGCCAGCAGTTCCCGGGCAGGGGGGTATAGCTACGAGCAGTACTTC. J is TRBJ2-7 and V is TRBV27; a possible D gene is TRBD1 (7 bases). Germline V gene sequence: CDR1 MNHEY, CDR2 SMNVEV (reference sequence). Trimming took 4 bases from V and 3 from J, leaving 19 bases between them. The CDR3 is 16 residues long.